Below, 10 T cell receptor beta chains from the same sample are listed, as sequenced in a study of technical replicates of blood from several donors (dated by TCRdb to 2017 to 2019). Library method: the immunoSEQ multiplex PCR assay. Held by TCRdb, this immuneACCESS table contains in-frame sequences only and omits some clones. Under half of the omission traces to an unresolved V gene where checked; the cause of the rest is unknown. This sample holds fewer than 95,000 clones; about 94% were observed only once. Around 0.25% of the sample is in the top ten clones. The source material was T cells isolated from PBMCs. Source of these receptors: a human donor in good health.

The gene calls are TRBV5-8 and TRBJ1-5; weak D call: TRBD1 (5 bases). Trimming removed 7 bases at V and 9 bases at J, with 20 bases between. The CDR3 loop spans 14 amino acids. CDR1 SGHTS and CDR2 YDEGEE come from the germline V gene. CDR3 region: CASGPGGVVAPQHF. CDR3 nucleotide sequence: TGTGCCAGCGGACCCGGGGGGGTAGTTGCGCCCCAGCATTTT.

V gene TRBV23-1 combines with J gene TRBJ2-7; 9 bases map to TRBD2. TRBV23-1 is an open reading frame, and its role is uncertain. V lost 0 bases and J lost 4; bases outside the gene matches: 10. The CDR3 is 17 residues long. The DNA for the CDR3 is TGCGCCAGCAGTCAATCGTGCTGCGGGGGGGAACCGTACGAGCAGTACTTC. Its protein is CASSQSCCGGEPYEQYF.

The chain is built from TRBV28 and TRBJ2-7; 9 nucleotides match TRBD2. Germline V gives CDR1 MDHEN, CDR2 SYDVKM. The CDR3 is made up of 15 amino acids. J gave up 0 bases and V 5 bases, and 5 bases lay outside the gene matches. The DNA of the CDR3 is TGTGCCAGCAGTATCCTTAGCGGGAGCTCCTACGAGCAGTACTTC. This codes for CASSILSGSSYEQYF.

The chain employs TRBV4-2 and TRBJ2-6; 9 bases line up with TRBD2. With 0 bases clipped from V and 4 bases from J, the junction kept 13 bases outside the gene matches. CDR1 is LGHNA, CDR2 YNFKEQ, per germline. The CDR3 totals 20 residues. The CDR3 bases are TGTGCCAGCAGCCAAGATTTAGGTAGCGGGAGTTTAGCCGGGGCCAACGTCCTGACTTTC. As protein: CASSQDLGSGSLAGANVLTF.

The CDR3 region has the DNA TGTGCCATCAGTGCGACTAGCGGGAGCCCCGGGGAGCTGTTTTTT. Translating gives CAISATSGSPGELFF. The chain joins TRBV10-3 to TRBJ2-2; 12 bases are shared with TRBD2. J gave up 6 bases and V 4 bases, and 3 bases lay outside the gene matches. The CDR3 covers 15 residues. CDR1 ENHRY and CDR2 SYGVKD come from the germline V gene.

This CDR3 reads CASSHPPGGEPLRSYNEQFF. DNA for the CDR3: TGTGCCAGCAGCCACCCTCCGGGGGGGGAACCCCTTCGCTCCTACAATGAGCAGTTCTTC. The chain recombines TRBV4-2 with TRBJ2-1; TRBD2 agrees at 8 bases. V was clipped by 3 bases and J by 0 bases; unmatched bases: 16. The germline V gene has CDR1 LGHNA and CDR2 YNFKEQ. CDR3 size: 20 residues.

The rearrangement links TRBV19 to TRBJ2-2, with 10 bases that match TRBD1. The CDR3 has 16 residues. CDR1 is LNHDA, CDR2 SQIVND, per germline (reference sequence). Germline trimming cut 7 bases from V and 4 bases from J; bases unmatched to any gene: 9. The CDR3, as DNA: TGTGCCAGTAAGGAGGGACAGGGGTTGAGCACCGGGGAGCTGTTTTTT. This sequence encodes CASKEGQGLSTGELFF.

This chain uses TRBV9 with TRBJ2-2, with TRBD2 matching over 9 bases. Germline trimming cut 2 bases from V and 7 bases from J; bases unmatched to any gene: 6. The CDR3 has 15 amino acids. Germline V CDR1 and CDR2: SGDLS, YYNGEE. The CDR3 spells CASSVGGGAGGELFF. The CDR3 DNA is TGTGCCAGCAGCGTTGGCGGGGGGGCCGGCGGGGAGCTGTTTTTT.

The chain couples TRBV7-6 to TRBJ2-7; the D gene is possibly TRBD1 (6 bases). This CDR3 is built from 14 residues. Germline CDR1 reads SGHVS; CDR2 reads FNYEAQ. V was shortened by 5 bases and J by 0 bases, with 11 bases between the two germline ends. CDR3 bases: TGTGCCAGCAGCCAGGGGTCGAGCTCCTACGAGCAGTACTTC. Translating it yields CASSQGSSSYEQYF.

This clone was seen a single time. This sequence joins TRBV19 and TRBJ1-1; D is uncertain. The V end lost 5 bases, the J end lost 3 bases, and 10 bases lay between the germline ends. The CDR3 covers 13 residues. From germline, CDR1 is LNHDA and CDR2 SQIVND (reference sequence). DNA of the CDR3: TGTGCCAGTAGTGTGAACCGGGACACTGAAGCTTTCTTT. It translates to CASSVNRDTEAFF.